One and the same sample provided the 2 T cell receptor beta chains below, sequenced in a study of T cell repertoires in cytomegalovirus infection. TCRdb used MiXCR to reprocess the reads, holding one entry per CDR3 protein. Here the sample spans 250,000 or so distinct CDR3 sequences, over 15% being singletons. The sample consisted of CD8+ T cells from PBMCs. These receptors were obtained from a human donor in good health (CMV status not recorded). Some clones in this sample may be carry-over from other donors' samples.

This chain joins TRBV19 and TRBJ2-1; perhaps D is TRBD1 or TRBD2 (5 bases each). Trimming stripped 5 bases from V and 6 bases from J, with 14 bases between. There are 14 residues in the CDR3. Germline lookup yields CDR1 LNHDA and CDR2 SQIVND (reference sequence). CDR3 bases: TGTGCCAGTAGTGGAACTAGGGGCGGCAATGAGCAGTTCTTC. Amino acids: CASSGTRGGNEQFF.

The chain carries TRBV6-1 and TRBJ1-5; tentative D call: TRBD1 (5 bases). V gave up 2 bases and J gave up 1 base, with 15 bases separating them. This CDR3 is built from 17 residues. Germline V gene sequence: CDR1 MNHNS, CDR2 SASEGT. The DNA for the CDR3 is TGTGCCAGCAGTGAACCTTCGGGGGGAGTCAGCAATCAGCCCCAGCATTTT. Amino acids: CASSEPSGGVSNQPQHF.